The 17 T cell receptor beta chains given below trace back to one sample, sequenced in a study of tumor and adjacent non-tumor tissue in lung cancer. TCRbeta libraries were built with three rounds of nested PCR, modified from ARM-PCR. TCRdb itself ran the multiplex PCR reads through MiXCR, one entry per CDR3 protein. The table records approximately 90,000 distinct CDR3 sequences, roughly 66% of them present only once. No cell sorting was done before RNA was extracted from the tissue. Sequenced material: lung tumor tissue. The receptors were sampled from a man aged 55 to 70 with non-small cell lung cancer.

A note on this clonotype: This may stem from a read error, because a much larger clone lies one nucleotide away. The chain employs TRBV6-5 and TRBJ1-1; D gene ambiguous. V gave up 6 bases and J gave up 7 bases, with 21 bases separating them. The germline V gene encodes CDR1 MNHEY and CDR2 SVGAGI. CDR3 length: 15 residues. The CDR3 spells CASRDPWEELDEAFF. CDR3 in DNA: TGTGCCAGCAGAGACCCGTGGGAGGAGCTCGATGAAGCTTTCTTT.

V gene TRBV6-2 or TRBV6-3 combines with J gene TRBJ2-6, with D maybe TRBD2 (5 bases). Germline CDR1 reads MNHEY; CDR2 reads SVGEGT. The CDR3 runs to 16 residues. V shed 10 bases and J shed 0 bases, with 16 bases lying between them. CDR3: CANTRGRISGANVLTF. The CDR3 DNA is TGTGCCAACACCCGTGGGAGAATCTCTGGGGCCAACGTCCTGACTTTC.

The count of this clonotype is one. It is likely a read error, because the conserved phenylalanine at the end of the CDR3 is missing. The DNA is omitted, as the CDR3 cannot be located on it reliably, and the CDR3 follows TCRdb's listing. This CDR3 reads CASSQEAVNTEASC. V gene TRBV4-3 combines with J gene TRBJ1-1. Inclusive of both ends, the CDR3 amounts to 14 amino acids. The V gene's germline CDR1 is LGHNA and CDR2 YSLEER.

As for this clonotype: At one boundary the junction diverges from the germline segment, which might be a read error. This sequence joins TRBV2 and TRBJ2-7; no reliable D call. Per germline, CDR1 SNHLY and CDR2 FYNNEI. The CDR3 covers 11 residues. The DNA of the CDR3 is TGTGCCAGCGAACTCACCTACGAGCAATACTTC. Its protein product is CASELTYEQYF.

Remarks on this clonotype: One end of the junction varies from germline; a read error may be responsible. The chain links TRBV6-5 to TRBJ2-2, with D maybe TRBD2 (6 bases). The germline V gene has CDR1 MNHEY and CDR2 SVGAGI. The CDR3 is 17 residues long. CDR3 sequence reads: CASRRTASAANNGELFF. Written as DNA, the CDR3 is TGTGCCAGCAGAAGGACGGCTAGCGCCGCGAACAACGGGGAACTGTTTTTT.

This clonotype was seen once. The conserved phenylalanine or tryptophan normally closing the CDR3 is absent here, so this likely arose from a read error. This chain connects TRBV5-1 to TRBJ2-7; tentatively, D is TRBD1 (6 bases). V gave up 9 bases and J gave up 5 bases, with 18 bases separating them. The CDR3 totals 13 residues. The germline gives CDR1 SGHRS, CDR2 YFSETQ. CDR3 DNA: TGCGCCACAAGCTTGCACAGGGTGAACGAGCAGTACCTC. It translates to CATSLHRVNEQYL.

This rearrangement joins TRBV20-1 to TRBJ2-7, with 9 bases lining up with TRBD2. The CDR3 has 15 residues. The germline CDR1 and CDR2 sequences are DFQATT and SNEGSKA (reference sequence). Trimming took 0 bases from V and 3 from J; bases not matched to a gene: 6. The DNA for the CDR3 is TGCAGTGCTAGAGATCTTCCTAGCGGGGTCTACGAGCAGTACTTC. As protein: CSARDLPSGVYEQYF.

The chain uses TRBV29-1 and TRBJ2-5; D is perhaps TRBD2 (6 bases). V dropped 7 bases and J dropped 2 bases, with 11 bases sitting between them. CDR1 SQVTM and CDR2 ANQGSEA come from the germline V gene. This CDR3 is built from 12 residues. CDR3 residues: CSGDCNQETQYF. The CDR3 DNA follows: TGCAGCGGGGACTGCAATCAAGAGACCCAGTACTTC. Drawing the rest from reference TRBV29-1 and TRBJ2-5, the complete variable domain is SAVISQKPSRDICQRGTSLTIQCQVDSQVTMMFWYRQQPGQSLTLIATANQGSEATYESGFVIDKFPISRPNLTFSTLTVSNMSPEDSSIYLCSGDCNQETQYFGPGTRLLVL.

There are a few counts of this clonotype. The V gene is TRBV6-4, the J gene TRBJ2-1, with TRBD1 identical over 11 bases. Per the germline V gene, CDR1 is MRHNA and CDR2 is SNTAGT. The V segment lost 0 bases and the J segment 9 bases; nucleotides outside the gene matches: 7. CDR3 length: 16 amino acids. The CDR3 coding sequence is TGTGCCAGCAGTGACTCTGCCGGGACAGGGGGTTTTGAGCAGTTCTTC. Translated: CASSDSAGTGGFEQFF.

As concerns this clonotype: Possible read error: a much larger clone is one base away. This sequence joins TRBV12-3 or TRBV12-4 and TRBJ2-2; 9 nucleotides align to TRBD1. The CDR3 covers 15 residues. The CDR3 sequence is CASSGQGPNTGGLFF. CDR3 DNA: TGTGCCAGCAGTGGACAGGGGCCAAACACCGGGGGGCTGTTTTTT.

As for this clonotype: The junction departs from germline at one end; a sequencing error may be responsible. The V call is TRBV12-3 or TRBV12-4, the J call TRBJ1-2; D may be TRBD1 (5 bases). The length of the CDR3 is 17 residues. This CDR3 is CASSPFRDPGPNYDYTF. In DNA, the CDR3 is TGTGCCAGCAGTCCATTCCGGGACCCCGGACCGAACTATGACTACACCTTC.

Regarding this clonotype: Possible read error: a much larger clone is one base away. The CDR3 carries no conserved terminal phenylalanine or tryptophan, so it likely arises from a read error. V usage is TRBV20-1 and J usage is TRBJ1-2; D unclear. V lost 2 bases and J lost 4, with 17 bases in between. Germline V gene data show CDR1 as DFQATT and CDR2 as SNEGSKA (reference sequence). This CDR3 is built from 15 residues. CDR3 sequence: CSARPTIQAGYGYTL. Here the CDR3 DNA reads TGCAGTGCTAGACCCACCATCCAGGCAGGCTATGGCTACACCCTC.

Turning to this clonotype: Here the CDR3 omits its conserved ending phenylalanine or tryptophan, so a read error is the likely source. The chain joins TRBV11-2 to TRBJ1-1, with D unclear. Trimming took 0 bases from V and 3 from J, leaving 5 bases between them. The V gene's germline CDR1 is SGHAT and CDR2 FQNNGV. This CDR3 spans 13 amino acids. The CDR3 spells CASSLEFHTEAFY. For the CDR3, the DNA is TGTGCCAGCAGCTTAGAGTTCCACACTGAAGCTTTCTAT.

A few counts support this clonotype. The junction and the germline gene differ at one end; a read error may be behind it. The genes are TRBV4-2 and TRBJ2-1, with a weak D call TRBD1 (6 bases). The CDR3 sequence is 13 residues long. Germline CDR1 is LGHNA and CDR2 is YNFKEQ. The CDR3 sequence: CASSQDWGHEQSF. The CDR3 coding sequence is TGTGCCAGCAGCCAAGACTGGGGACATGAGCAGTCCTTC.

This clonotype was seen a few times. A much larger clone is a single base away; this may be a read error. The chain combines TRBV13 with TRBJ1-2; D remains ambiguous. The CDR3 loop spans 12 amino acids. In germline, CDR1 is PRHDT, CDR2 FYEKMQ (reference sequence). The CDR3 DNA reads TGTGCCAGGAGCTTACAAGCCTATGGCTACACCTTC. This gives the protein CARSLQAYGYTF.

For this clonotype: Relative to the germline gene, one junction end is altered; a read error may explain this. V and J are TRBV28 and TRBJ1-1; D is undetermined. This CDR3 has 14 residues. Germline CDR1 reads MDHEN; CDR2 reads SYDVKM. CDR3 residues: CASRPPRPNTEACF. CDR3 DNA sequence: TGTGCCAGCAGACCCCCTCGGCCGAACACTGAAGCTTGCTTT.

As concerns this clonotype: This could be a read error, since a much larger clone is one nucleotide away. CDR3 sequence (DNA): TGTGCCAGCAGTAAAACGGACCCCTACAATGAGCAGTGCTTC. Protein: CASSKTDPYNEQCF. This chain links TRBV6-6 with TRBJ2-1, with D unresolved. In germline, CDR1 is MNHNY, CDR2 SVGAGI (reference sequence). The CDR3 is 14 residues long.